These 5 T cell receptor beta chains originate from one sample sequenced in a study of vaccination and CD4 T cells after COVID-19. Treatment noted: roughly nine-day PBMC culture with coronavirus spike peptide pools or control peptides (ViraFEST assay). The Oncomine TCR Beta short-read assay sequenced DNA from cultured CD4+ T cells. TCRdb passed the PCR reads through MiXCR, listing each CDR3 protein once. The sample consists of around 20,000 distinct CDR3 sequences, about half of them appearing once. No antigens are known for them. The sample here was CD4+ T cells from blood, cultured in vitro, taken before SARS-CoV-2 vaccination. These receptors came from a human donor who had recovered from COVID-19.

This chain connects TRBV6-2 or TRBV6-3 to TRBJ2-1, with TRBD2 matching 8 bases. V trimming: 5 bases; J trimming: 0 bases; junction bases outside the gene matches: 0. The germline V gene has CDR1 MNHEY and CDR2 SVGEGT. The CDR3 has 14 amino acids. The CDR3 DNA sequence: TGTGCCAGCAGTAGCGGGAGCTCCTACAATGAGCAGTTCTTC. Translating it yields CASSSGSSYNEQFF.

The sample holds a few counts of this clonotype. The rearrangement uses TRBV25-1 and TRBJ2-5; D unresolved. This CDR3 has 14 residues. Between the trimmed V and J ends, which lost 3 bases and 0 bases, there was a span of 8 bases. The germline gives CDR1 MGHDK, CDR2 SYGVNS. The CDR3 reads CASSESLYQETQYF. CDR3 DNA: TGTGCCAGCAGTGAGTCCTTGTACCAAGAGACCCAGTACTTC.

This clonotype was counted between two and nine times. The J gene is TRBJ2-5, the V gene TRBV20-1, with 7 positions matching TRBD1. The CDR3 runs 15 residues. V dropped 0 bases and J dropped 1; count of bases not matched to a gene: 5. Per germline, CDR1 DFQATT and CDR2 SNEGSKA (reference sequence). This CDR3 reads CSARDQTGPQETQYF. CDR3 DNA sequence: TGCAGTGCTAGAGATCAGACAGGGCCCCAAGAGACCCAGTACTTC.

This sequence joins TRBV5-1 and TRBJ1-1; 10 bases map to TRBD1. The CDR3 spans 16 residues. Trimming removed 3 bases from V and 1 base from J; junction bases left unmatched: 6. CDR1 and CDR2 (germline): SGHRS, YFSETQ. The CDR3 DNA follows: TGCGCCAGCAGCTATCCGGGACAGGGGAAGAACACTGAAGCTTTCTTT. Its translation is CASSYPGQGKNTEAFF.

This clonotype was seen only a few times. DNA of the CDR3: TGCAGTGCTGAAAACAACAGGATTGAGCAGTTCTTC. Translation: CSAENNRIEQFF. J is TRBJ2-1 and V is TRBV20-1; TRBD1 is a possible D gene (5 bases). The ends were cut back, 5 bases at V and 9 bases at J, with 14 bases in the middle. This CDR3 is 12 amino acids long. From germline, CDR1 is DFQATT and CDR2 SNEGSKA (reference sequence).